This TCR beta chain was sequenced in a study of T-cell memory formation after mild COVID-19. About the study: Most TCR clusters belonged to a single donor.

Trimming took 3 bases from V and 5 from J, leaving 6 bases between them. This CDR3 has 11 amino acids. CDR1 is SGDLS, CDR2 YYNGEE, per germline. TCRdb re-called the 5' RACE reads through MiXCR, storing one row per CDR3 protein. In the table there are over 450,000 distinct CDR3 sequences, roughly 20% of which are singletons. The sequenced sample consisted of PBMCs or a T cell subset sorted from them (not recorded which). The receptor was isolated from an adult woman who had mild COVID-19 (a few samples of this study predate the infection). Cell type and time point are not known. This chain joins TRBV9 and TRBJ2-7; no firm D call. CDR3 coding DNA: TGTGCCAGCAGCGACGACCACGAGCAGTACTTC. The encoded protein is CASSDDHEQYF.